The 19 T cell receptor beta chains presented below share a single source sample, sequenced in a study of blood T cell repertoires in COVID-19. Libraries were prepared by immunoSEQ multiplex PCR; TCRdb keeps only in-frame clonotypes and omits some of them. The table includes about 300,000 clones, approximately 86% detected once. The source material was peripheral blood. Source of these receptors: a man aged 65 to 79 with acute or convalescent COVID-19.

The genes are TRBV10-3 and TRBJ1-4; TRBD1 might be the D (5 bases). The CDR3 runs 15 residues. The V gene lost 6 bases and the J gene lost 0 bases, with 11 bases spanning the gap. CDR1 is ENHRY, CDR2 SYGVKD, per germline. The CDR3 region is CAIRDSVATNEKLFF. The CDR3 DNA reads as TGTGCCATCAGAGACAGTGTTGCAACTAATGAAAAACTGTTTTTT.

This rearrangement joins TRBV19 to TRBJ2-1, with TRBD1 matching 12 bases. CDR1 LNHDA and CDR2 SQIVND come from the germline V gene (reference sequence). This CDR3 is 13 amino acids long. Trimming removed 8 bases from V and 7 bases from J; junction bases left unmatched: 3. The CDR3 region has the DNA TGTGCCAGTGAGGGACAGGGGGCGAATGAGCAGTTCTTC. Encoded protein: CASEGQGANEQFF.

The CDR3 reads CASSLSRGQTYGYTF. The CDR3 DNA follows: TGTGCCAGCAGTTTATCGAGAGGACAAACTTATGGCTACACCTTC. The V and J genes are TRBV28 and TRBJ1-2; D is possibly TRBD1 (5 bases). The CDR3 totals 15 residues. Trimming took 1 base from V and 5 from J, leaving 14 bases between them. The V gene's germline CDR1 is MDHEN and CDR2 SYDVKM.

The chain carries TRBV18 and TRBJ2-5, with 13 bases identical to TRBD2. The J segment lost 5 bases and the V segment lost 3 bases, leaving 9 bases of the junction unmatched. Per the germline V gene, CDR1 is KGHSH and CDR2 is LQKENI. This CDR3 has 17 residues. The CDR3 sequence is CASSPRTSGSFEETQYF. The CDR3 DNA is TGTGCCAGCTCACCCCGGACTAGCGGGAGTTTCGAGGAGACCCAGTACTTC.

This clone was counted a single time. CDR3 protein: CASSPRDRVETQYF. CDR3 sequence (DNA): TGTGCCAGCTCACCGCGCGACAGGGTAGAGACCCAGTACTTC. This chain links TRBV18 with TRBJ2-5, with 7 nucleotides matching TRBD1. Germline CDR1 reads KGHSH; CDR2 reads LQKENI. The V gene end was trimmed by 3 bases and the J gene end by 4 bases; junction bases not matched to a gene: 5. CDR3 length: 14 residues.

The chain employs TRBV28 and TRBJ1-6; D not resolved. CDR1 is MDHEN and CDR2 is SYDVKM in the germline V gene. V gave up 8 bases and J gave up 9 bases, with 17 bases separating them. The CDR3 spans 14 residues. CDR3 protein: CASLLGGRASPLHF. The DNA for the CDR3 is TGTGCCAGCCTCCTTGGCGGTCGAGCTTCACCCCTCCACTTT.

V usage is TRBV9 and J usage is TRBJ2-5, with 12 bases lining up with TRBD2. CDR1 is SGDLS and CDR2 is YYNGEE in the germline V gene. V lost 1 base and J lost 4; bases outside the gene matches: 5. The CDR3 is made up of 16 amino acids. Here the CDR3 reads CASSVSPSGGAETQYF. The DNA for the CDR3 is TGTGCCAGCAGCGTATCGCCTAGCGGGGGGGCAGAGACCCAGTACTTC.

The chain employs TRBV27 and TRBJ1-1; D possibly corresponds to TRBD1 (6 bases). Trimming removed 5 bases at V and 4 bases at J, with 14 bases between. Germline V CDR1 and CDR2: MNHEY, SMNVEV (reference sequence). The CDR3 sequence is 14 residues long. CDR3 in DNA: TGTGCCAGCAGTCCCTGGGACAAACGCACTGAAGCTTTCTTT. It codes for CASSPWDKRTEAFF.

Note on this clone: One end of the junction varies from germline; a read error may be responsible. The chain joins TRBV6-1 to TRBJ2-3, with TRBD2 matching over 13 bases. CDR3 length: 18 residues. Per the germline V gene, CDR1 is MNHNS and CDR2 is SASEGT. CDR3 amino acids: CASSQARQTSGRPDTQYF. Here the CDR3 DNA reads TGTGCCAGCAGTCAAGCCCGCCAGACTAGCGGGAGGCCAGATACGCAGTATTTT.

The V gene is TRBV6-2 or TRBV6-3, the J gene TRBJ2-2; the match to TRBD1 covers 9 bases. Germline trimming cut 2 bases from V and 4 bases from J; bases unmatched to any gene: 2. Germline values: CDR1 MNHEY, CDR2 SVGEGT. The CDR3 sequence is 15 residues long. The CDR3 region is CASSYRTGVTGELFF. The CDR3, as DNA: TGTGCCAGCAGTTACCGGACAGGGGTCACCGGGGAGCTGTTTTTT.

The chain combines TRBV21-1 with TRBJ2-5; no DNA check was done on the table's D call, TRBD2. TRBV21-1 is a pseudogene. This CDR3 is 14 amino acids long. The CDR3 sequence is CASSVIRRWETQYF. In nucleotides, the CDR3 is TGTGCCAGCAGCGTGATTAGGCGGTGGGAGACCCAGTACTTC.

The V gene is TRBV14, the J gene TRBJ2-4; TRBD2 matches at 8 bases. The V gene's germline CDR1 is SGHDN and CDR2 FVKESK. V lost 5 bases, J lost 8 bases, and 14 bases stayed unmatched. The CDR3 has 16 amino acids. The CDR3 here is CASSFGLGLAGDIQYF. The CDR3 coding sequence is TGTGCCAGCAGCTTCGGACTAGGACTAGCAGGAGACATTCAGTACTTC.

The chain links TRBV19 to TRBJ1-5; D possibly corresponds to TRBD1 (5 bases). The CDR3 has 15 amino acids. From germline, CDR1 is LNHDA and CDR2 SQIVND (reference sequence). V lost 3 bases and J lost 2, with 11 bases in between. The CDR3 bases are TGTGCCAGTAGTATCTTGGGGCAGGGCAATCAGCCCCAGCATTTT. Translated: CASSILGQGNQPQHF.

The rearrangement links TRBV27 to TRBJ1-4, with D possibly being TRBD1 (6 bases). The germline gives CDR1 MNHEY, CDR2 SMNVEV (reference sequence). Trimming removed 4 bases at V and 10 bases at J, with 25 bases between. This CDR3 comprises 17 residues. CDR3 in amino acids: CASSSAIGGGPFGKLFF. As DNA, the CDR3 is TGTGCCAGCAGTTCGGCAATAGGGGGGGGCCCCTTTGGAAAACTGTTTTTT.

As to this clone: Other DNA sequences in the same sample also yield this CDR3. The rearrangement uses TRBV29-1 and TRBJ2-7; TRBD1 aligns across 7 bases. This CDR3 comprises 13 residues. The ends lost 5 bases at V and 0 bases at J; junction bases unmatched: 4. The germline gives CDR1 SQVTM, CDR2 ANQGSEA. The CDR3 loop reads CSVSGTASYEQYF. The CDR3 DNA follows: TGCAGCGTTTCCGGGACAGCCTCCTACGAGCAGTACTTC.

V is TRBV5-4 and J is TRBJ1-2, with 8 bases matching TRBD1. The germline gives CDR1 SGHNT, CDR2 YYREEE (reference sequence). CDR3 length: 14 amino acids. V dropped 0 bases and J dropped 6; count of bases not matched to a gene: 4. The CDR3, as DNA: TGTGCCAGCAGCTTGGGGCAGACAGGGGATGGCTACACCTTC. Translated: CASSLGQTGDGYTF.

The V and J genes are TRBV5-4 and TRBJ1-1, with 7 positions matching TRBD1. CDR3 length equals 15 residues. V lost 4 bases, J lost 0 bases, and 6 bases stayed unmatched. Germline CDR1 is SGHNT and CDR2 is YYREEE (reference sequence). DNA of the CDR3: TGTGCCAGCAGCACAAGACAGGGCATGAACACTGAAGCTTTCTTT. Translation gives CASSTRQGMNTEAFF.

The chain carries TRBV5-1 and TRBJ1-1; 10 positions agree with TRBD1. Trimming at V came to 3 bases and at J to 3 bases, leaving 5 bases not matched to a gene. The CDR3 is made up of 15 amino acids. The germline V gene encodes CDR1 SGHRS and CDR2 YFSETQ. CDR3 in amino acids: CASSSAGTGDTEAFF. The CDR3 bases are TGCGCCAGCAGCTCGGCCGGGACAGGGGACACTGAAGCTTTCTTT.

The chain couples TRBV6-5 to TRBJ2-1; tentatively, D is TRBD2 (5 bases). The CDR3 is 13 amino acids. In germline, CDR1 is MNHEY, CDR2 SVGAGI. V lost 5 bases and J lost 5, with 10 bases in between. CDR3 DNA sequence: TGTGCCAGCAGTCAACTAGATAACAATGAGCAGTTCTTC. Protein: CASSQLDNNEQFF.